This entry concerns a single T cell receptor beta chain. CDR1 and CDR2 (germline): SGHRS, YFSETQ. Trimming cost V 3 bases and J 1 base, with 12 bases left between them. This CDR3 is 15 amino acids long. This sample was taken from a study of blood T cell repertoires in COVID-19. Measured with immunoSEQ multiplex PCR; TCRdb has only the in-frame clones, and not every one. The sample shows some 72,000 clones, roughly 89% of them seen only once. The chain combines TRBV5-1 with TRBJ2-3; D not certain. The specimen sequenced was peripheral blood. This TCR came from a man in his fifties or sixties with active COVID-19. This CDR3 is CASSYGSTGTDTQYF. In nucleotides, the CDR3 is TGCGCCAGCAGCTACGGGTCCACGGGCACAGATACGCAGTATTTT.